Below are 18 T cell receptor beta chains sequenced from a single sample in a study of naive and memory T cell subsets. Study results and caveats: Naive repertoires, especially CD8, held a few larger clonotypes, possibly memory cells re-expressing CD45RA.

Two oligonucleotides, mixed equimolar, formed the beta constant-region primer covering TRBC1 and TRBC2. Nested alpha and beta constant-region primers with the SP2 primer drove four PCR rounds on ligated cDNA. TCRdb redid the calling of the UMI-ligation and nested PCR reads with MiXCR, one entry per CDR3 protein. There are about 160,000 distinct CDR3 sequences in the sample; roughly 23% occur only once, and over 0.09% lies in the top ten. Their target antigens are unknown. Sequenced: naive CD4+ T cells from blood. The receptor set was obtained from a human donor in good health.

This chain links TRBV5-1 with TRBJ2-2, with no clear D. This CDR3 is 15 amino acids long. Germline V gene data show CDR1 as SGHRS and CDR2 as YFSETQ. V lost 5 bases, J lost 0 bases, and 11 bases lay in between. The CDR3 loop reads CASRTIVSNTGELFF. The CDR3 DNA reads TGCGCCAGCAGAACCATCGTATCGAACACCGGGGAGCTGTTTTTT.

The chain links TRBV20-1 to TRBJ2-3; TRBD2 matches 8 bases. The CDR3 runs to 15 residues. Germline V lookup: CDR1 DFQATT, CDR2 SNEGSKA (reference sequence). With V trimmed by 0 bases and J by 5 bases, 7 bases remained unmatched. The CDR3: CSARDRSGRLDTQYF. CDR3 DNA sequence: TGCAGTGCTAGAGATAGGAGCGGGAGACTAGATACGCAGTATTTT.

This chain connects TRBV15 to TRBJ2-2; D ambiguous. Trimming took 3 bases from V and 7 from J, leaving 12 bases between them. CDR1 is LNHNV and CDR2 is YYDKDF in the germline V gene (reference sequence). There are 14 residues in the CDR3. The CDR3 nucleotides read TGTGCCACCAGCAGGGACCTCCGCGTCGGGGAGCTGTTTTTT. As protein: CATSRDLRVGELFF.

V and J are TRBV13 and TRBJ2-1; 7 bases align to TRBD2. V dropped 7 bases and J dropped 3; count of bases not matched to a gene: 12. CDR1 is PRHDT, CDR2 FYEKMQ, per germline (reference sequence). The CDR3 extends over 16 amino acids. The CDR3 bases are TGTGCCAGCACCACCGCGTGGCTAGCGGACTACAATGAGCAGTTCTTC. Protein: CASTTAWLADYNEQFF.

Ten or more counts support this clonotype. The chain couples TRBV20-1 to TRBJ2-1, with 7 nucleotides matching TRBD2. With 1 base clipped from V and 4 bases from J, the junction kept 7 bases outside the gene matches. The CDR3 has 15 residues. Germline assignment: CDR1 DFQATT and CDR2 SNEGSKA (reference sequence). CDR3 in DNA: TGCAGTGCTAGAGGGGAGGCGGGAGCTTACAATGAGCAGTTCTTC. Protein: CSARGEAGAYNEQFF.

V usage is TRBV28 and J usage is TRBJ1-2; D remains unclear. Germline CDR1 and CDR2: MDHEN and SYDVKM. This CDR3 region has 15 residues. Trimming shortened V by 3 bases and J by 0 bases, and 11 bases separated the two germline ends. The CDR3 DNA reads as TGTGCCAGCAGTTTCCCGTTTGGGGCTAACTATGGCTACACCTTC. Amino acids: CASSFPFGANYGYTF.

The chain is built from TRBV15 and TRBJ1-6, with a tentative D call TRBD1 (6 bases). V lost 0 bases and J 10 bases, leaving 13 bases between the germline ends. The CDR3 is 15 residues long. Germline CDR1 LNHNV, CDR2 YYDKDF (reference sequence). CDR3 bases: TGTGCCACCAGCAGAGATAAGGGGGTCGGGTCACCCCTCCACTTT. This encodes CATSRDKGVGSPLHF.

This clonotype showed up just a few times. V gene TRBV12-3 or TRBV12-4 combines with J gene TRBJ1-5, with D possibly being TRBD1 (6 bases). The CDR3 loop spans 14 amino acids. Trimming left V 3 bases short and J 6 bases short, with 12 bases between. CDR3 sequence: CASSFRAGAQPQHF. For the CDR3, the DNA is TGTGCCAGCAGTTTCCGGGCAGGGGCTCAGCCCCAGCATTTT.

This clonotype has more than one count but fewer than ten. The gene calls are TRBV20-1 and TRBJ2-4; D gene uncertain. Per the germline V gene, CDR1 is DFQATT and CDR2 is SNEGSKA (reference sequence). This CDR3 has 15 residues. V was pared by 0 bases and J by 3 bases, with 12 bases between. The CDR3 bases are TGCAGTGCTAGAGATAGCCGGGTTGGCAAAAACATTCAGTACTTC. This encodes CSARDSRVGKNIQYF.

This clonotype was picked up many times. The genes are TRBV2 and TRBJ2-4; 8 positions match TRBD1. Trimming removed 10 bases from V and 0 bases from J; junction bases left unmatched: 8. This CDR3 has 15 residues. Looked up from germline, CDR1 is SNHLY and CDR2 is FYNNEI. The CDR3 DNA sequence: TGTGCCACCCAGGGGGCCAGCCTAGCCAAAAACATTCAGTACTTC. It specifies CATQGASLAKNIQYF.

V is TRBV7-2 and J is TRBJ1-6; D gene ambiguous. The CDR3 loop spans 14 amino acids. Trimming stripped 4 bases from V and 7 bases from J, with 11 bases between. CDR1 and CDR2 from the germline V gene are SGHTA and FQGNSA. Written as DNA, the CDR3 is TGTGCCAGCAGCTCCAGACTGAAAAATTCACCCCTCCACTTT. Translation gives CASSSRLKNSPLHF. Based on the CDR3 plus reference TRBV7-2 and TRBJ1-6, the full variable domain is GAGVSQSPSNKVTEKGKDVELRCDPISGHTALYWYRQSLGQGLEFLIYFQGNSAPDKSGLPSDRFSAERTGGSVSTLTIQRTQQEDSAVYLCASSSRLKNSPLHFGNGTRLTVT.

A few counts support this clonotype. The chain uses TRBV7-2 and TRBJ2-5; 13 nucleotides line up with TRBD2. After removal of 4 bases from V and 5 bases from J, the junction contained 4 bases not matched to a gene. The CDR3 is 15 amino acids. CDR1 and CDR2 (germline): SGHTA, FQGNSA. The CDR3 here is CASSSGLAGYETQYF. The CDR3 DNA sequence: TGTGCCAGCAGCTCGGGACTAGCGGGATATGAGACCCAGTACTTC.

The table lists this clonotype with a few counts. This chain joins TRBV9 and TRBJ2-7; TRBD2 matches at 7 bases. CDR3 size: 14 residues. Trimming at V came to 1 base and at J to 3 bases, leaving 4 bases not matched to a gene. CDR1 SGDLS and CDR2 YYNGEE come from the germline V gene. CDR3 in amino acids: CASSVSGTIYEQYF. Written as DNA, the CDR3 is TGTGCCAGCAGCGTATCCGGGACTATCTACGAGCAGTACTTC. Using reference TRBV9 and TRBJ2-7 for the parts outside the CDR3, the full variable domain is DSGVTQTPKHLITATGQRVTLRCSPRSGDLSVYWYQQSLDQGLQFLIQYYNGEERAKGNILERFSAQQFPDLHSELNLSSLELGDSALYFCASSVSGTIYEQYFGPGTRLTVT.

V gene TRBV30 combines with J gene TRBJ1-3; D might be TRBD1 (6 bases). CDR3 length: 15 amino acids. V lost 2 bases to trimming and J lost 0 bases, with 11 bases between them. Germline assignment: CDR1 GTSNPN and CDR2 SVGIG (reference sequence). The DNA for the CDR3 is TGTGCCTGGAGTACTCAGGGGATCTCTGGAAACACCATATATTTT. Protein sequence: CAWSTQGISGNTIYF.

In this sample, this clonotype turned up once. The V gene is TRBV29-1, the J gene TRBJ1-4; 9 bases agree with TRBD1. The CDR3 runs to 13 residues. The V gene's germline CDR1 is SQVTM and CDR2 ANQGSEA. Trimming removed 4 bases from V and 4 bases from J; junction bases left unmatched: 1. For the CDR3, the DNA is TGCAGCGTTGGGGACAGGGTTAATGAAAAACTGTTTTTT. Its translation is CSVGDRVNEKLFF.

This clonotype appeared a single time. This chain links TRBV5-1 with TRBJ2-5; 8 bases fit TRBD1. V lost 3 bases to trimming and J lost 2 bases; unmatched junction nucleotides: 3. The germline gives CDR1 SGHRS, CDR2 YFSETQ. The CDR3 spans 14 residues. Written as DNA, the CDR3 is TGCGCCAGCAGCTGGACAGGGAGACAAGAGACCCAGTACTTC. This codes for CASSWTGRQETQYF.

The chain is built from TRBV7-3 and TRBJ2-1; 7 bases are a match to TRBD1. V lost 4 bases, J lost 7 bases, and 10 bases stayed unmatched. The length of the CDR3 is 15 residues. Germline V gene sequence: CDR1 SGHTA, CDR2 FQGTGA. The CDR3 sequence: CASSSPGQTPNEQFF. In DNA, the CDR3 is TGTGCCAGCAGCTCACCGGGACAGACCCCTAATGAGCAGTTCTTC.

This rearrangement joins TRBV11-2 to TRBJ2-3, with TRBD2 identical over 10 bases. Trimming at V came to 0 bases and at J to 5 bases, leaving 5 bases not matched to a gene. CDR1 and CDR2 (germline): SGHAT, FQNNGV. The CDR3 spans 16 residues. This CDR3 is CASSLDTSGTGDTQYF. Here the CDR3 DNA reads TGTGCCAGCAGCTTAGATACTAGCGGGACAGGAGATACGCAGTATTTT. The full variable domain, rest sourced from reference TRBV11-2 and TRBJ2-3, is EAGVAQSPRYKIIEKRQSVAFWCNPISGHATLYWYQQILGQGPKLLIQFQNNGVVDDSQLPKDRFSAERLKGVDSTLKIQPAKLEDSAVYLCASSLDTSGTGDTQYFGPGTRLTVL.